One and the same sample provided the 25 T cell receptor beta chains below, sequenced in a study of monozygotic twins with inflammatory bowel disease. TCRdb reanalyzed the 5' RACE reads and collapses them to one entry per CDR3 protein, without DNA. The sample includes 350,000 to 550,000 distinct CDR3 sequences. Specimen: blood. The source is a human donor with ulcerative colitis or Crohn's disease, or a healthy co-twin of an affected twin (not recorded which).

This chain joins TRBV2 and TRBJ2-7; TCRdb gives TRBD1 as the D gene, but with no DNA this cannot be confirmed. Germline assignment: CDR1 SNHLY and CDR2 FYNNEI. CDR3 length: 12 residues. CDR3 amino acids: CASTTKGYEQYF.

The CDR3 reads CASSLAVAKNIQYF. The chain uses TRBV7-9 and TRBJ2-4. CDR1 and CDR2 from the germline V gene are SEHNR and FQNEAQ (reference sequence). The CDR3 contains 14 residues. The whole variable domain, filled in from reference TRBV7-9 and TRBJ2-4, reads DTGVSQNPRHKITKRGQNVTFRCDPISEHNRLYWYRQTLGQGPEFLTYFQNEAQLEKSRLLSDRFSAERPKGSFSTLEIQRTEQGDSAMYLCASSLAVAKNIQYFGAGTRLSVL.

The genes are TRBV21-1 and TRBJ2-3; TCRdb calls TRBD1, which cannot be checked without DNA. TRBV21-1 is given as a pseudogene. CDR3 size: 16 residues. The CDR3 is CASSKGARTGGDTQYF.

The genes are TRBV27 and TRBJ2-1; checking the TCRdb D call of TRBD2 is not possible without DNA. The germline V gene has CDR1 MNHEY and CDR2 SMNVEV (reference sequence). This CDR3 has 16 residues. The CDR3 here is CASRNQGLASPNEQFF.

The CDR3 loop is CASSPPVAGGSNEQFF. The genes are TRBV18 and TRBJ2-1; TCRdb's D call of TRBD2 is untestable without DNA. The CDR3 is 16 residues long. Germline CDR1 and CDR2: KGHSH and LQKENI.

This chain links TRBV2 with TRBJ1-5; TCRdb reports TRBD1, a call that lacks DNA to check it against. CDR1 is SNHLY, CDR2 FYNNEI, per germline. The CDR3 consists of 14 residues. The CDR3 is CASRLDRGSQPQHF.

The J gene is TRBJ2-5, the V gene TRBV5-1; TCRdb's D call of TRBD2 is untestable without DNA. Germline lookup yields CDR1 SGHRS and CDR2 YFSETQ. This CDR3 has 15 residues. Here the CDR3 reads CASSLAQGPQETQYF.

The rearrangement links TRBV20-1 to TRBJ2-1; TCRdb returns TRBD2, unconfirmable since there is no DNA. Germline V gives CDR1 DFQATT, CDR2 SNEGSKA (reference sequence). The CDR3 sequence is 14 residues long. The CDR3 protein is CSARRGGMANEQFF.

This rearrangement joins TRBV6-1 to TRBJ2-2; TCRdb returns TRBD1, unconfirmable since there is no DNA. CDR1 MNHNS and CDR2 SASEGT come from the germline V gene. This CDR3 region has 14 residues. This CDR3 reads CASQPQGAGGELFF.

CDR3 loop: CASRSADTQYF. The chain uses TRBV7-9 and TRBJ2-3. The CDR3 runs to 11 residues. CDR1 and CDR2 (germline): SEHNR, FQNEAQ (reference sequence). The full variable domain, with the rest looked up from reference TRBV7-9 and TRBJ2-3, is DTGVSQNPRHKITKRGQNVTFRCDPISEHNRLYWYRQTLGQGPEFLTYFQNEAQLEKSRLLSDRFSAERPKGSFSTLEIQRTEQGDSAMYLCASRSADTQYFGPGTRLTVL.

The gene calls are TRBV6-1 and TRBJ2-1; TCRdb returns TRBD1, unconfirmable since there is no DNA. Germline V gene sequence: CDR1 MNHNS, CDR2 SASEGT. The CDR3 covers 15 residues. CDR3 sequence: CASRSPGVSYNEQFF.

This sequence joins TRBV2 and TRBJ2-7; the D gene TCRdb calls, TRBD2, cannot be checked with no DNA. This CDR3 region has 15 residues. The germline V gene has CDR1 SNHLY and CDR2 FYNNEI. The CDR3 reads CASSDQTSGAYEQYF. The full variable domain, rest sourced from reference TRBV2 and TRBJ2-7, is EPEVTQTPSHQVTQMGQEVILRCVPISNHLYFYWYRQILGQKVEFLVSFYNNEISEKSEIFDDQFSVERPDGSNFTLKIRSTKLEDSAMYFCASSDQTSGAYEQYFGPGTRLTVT.

The chain couples TRBV28 to TRBJ2-3; checking the TCRdb D call of TRBD1 is not possible without DNA. The CDR3 length is 13 residues. Per the germline V gene, CDR1 is MDHEN and CDR2 is SYDVKM. The CDR3: CASKTPTGDTQYF.

This rearrangement joins TRBV12-3 or TRBV12-4 to TRBJ1-1; TCRdb names TRBD1, which stays unverified in the absence of DNA. The CDR3 sequence is 13 residues long. CDR3 region: CTSSLGGNTEAFF.

The rearrangement joins TRBV18 to TRBJ2-7. The germline V gene has CDR1 KGHSH and CDR2 LQKENI. This CDR3 region has 15 residues. The CDR3 loop is CASSAAGGVSYEQYF. The variable domain in full, completed from reference TRBV18 and TRBJ2-7, reads NAGVMQNPRHLVRRRGQEARLRCSPMKGHSHVYWYRQLPEEGLKFMVYLQKENIIDESGMPKERFSAEFPKEGPSILRIQQVVRGDSAAYFCASSAAGGVSYEQYFGPGTRLTVT.

This rearrangement joins TRBV7-6 to TRBJ2-1; TCRdb's assignment of TRBD2 cannot be checked, as there is no DNA. This CDR3 has 15 amino acids. The germline gives CDR1 SGHVS, CDR2 FNYEAQ. The CDR3 protein is CASSFQEAGGYEQFF.

The V call is TRBV9, the J call TRBJ2-2; TCRdb's assignment of TRBD2 cannot be checked, as there is no DNA. Germline loops: CDR1 SGDLS, CDR2 YYNGEE. This CDR3 region has 16 residues. The CDR3 loop reads CASSVGGGSNTGELFF.

The chain combines TRBV3-1 with TRBJ2-7; TCRdb outputs TRBD1, but without DNA this stays unchecked. The germline V gene encodes CDR1 LGHDT and CDR2 YNNKEL (reference sequence). The CDR3 loop spans 17 amino acids. The chain's CDR3 is CASSRKAIGQGWHVQYF.

The rearrangement uses TRBV20-1 and TRBJ2-3; TCRdb indicates TRBD2, and absent DNA this call remains unverified. From germline, CDR1 is DFQATT and CDR2 SNEGSKA (reference sequence). The CDR3 length is 14 residues. The CDR3 spells CSASSGALADTQYF.

The chain uses TRBV10-3 and TRBJ1-2. Germline assignment: CDR1 ENHRY and CDR2 SYGVKD. This CDR3 contains 14 residues. The CDR3 spells CAISDSGGGEGYTF.

The chain has TRBV12-3 or TRBV12-4 and TRBJ2-2. There are 13 residues in the CDR3. The CDR3 here is CASSLRTGGELFF.

The chain employs TRBV5-1 and TRBJ1-1; TCRdb names TRBD1, which stays unverified in the absence of DNA. CDR1 is SGHRS and CDR2 is YFSETQ in the germline V gene. The CDR3 has 15 amino acids. CDR3 sequence reads: CASSIRTGRNTEAFF.

V usage is TRBV2 and J usage is TRBJ1-2. This CDR3 contains 14 residues. The germline V gene encodes CDR1 SNHLY and CDR2 FYNNEI. CDR3 sequence: CASSKGQLNYGYTF.

CDR3 sequence reads: CASSLGQVPEAFF. This chain joins TRBV7-2 and TRBJ1-1; TCRdb's D call, TRBD1, is unchecked because there is no DNA. The CDR3 has 13 amino acids. The germline CDR1 and CDR2 sequences are SGHTA and FQGNSA. The full variable domain, completed using reference TRBV7-2 and TRBJ1-1, is GAGVSQSPSNKVTEKGKDVELRCDPISGHTALYWYRQSLGQGLEFLIYFQGNSAPDKSGLPSDRFSAERTGGSVSTLTIQRTQQEDSAVYLCASSLGQVPEAFFGQGTRLTVV.

This chain connects TRBV9 to TRBJ2-4. The V gene's germline CDR1 is SGDLS and CDR2 YYNGEE. This CDR3 has 14 amino acids. The CDR3 reads CASSVVDTNGIQYF.